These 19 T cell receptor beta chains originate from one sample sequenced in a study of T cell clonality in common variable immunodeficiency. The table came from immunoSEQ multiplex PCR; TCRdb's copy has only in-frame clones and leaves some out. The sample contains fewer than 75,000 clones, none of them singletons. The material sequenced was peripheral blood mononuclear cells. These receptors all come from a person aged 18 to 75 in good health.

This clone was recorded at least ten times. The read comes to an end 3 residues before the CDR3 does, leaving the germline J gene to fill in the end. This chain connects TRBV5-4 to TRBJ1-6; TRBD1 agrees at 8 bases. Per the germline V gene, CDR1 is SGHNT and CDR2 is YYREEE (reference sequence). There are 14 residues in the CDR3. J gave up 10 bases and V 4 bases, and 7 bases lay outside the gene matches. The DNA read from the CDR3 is TGTGCCAGCAGCCAGGACAGGGAGCGATCACCC. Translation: CASSQDRERSP. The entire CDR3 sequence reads CASSQDRERSPLHF.

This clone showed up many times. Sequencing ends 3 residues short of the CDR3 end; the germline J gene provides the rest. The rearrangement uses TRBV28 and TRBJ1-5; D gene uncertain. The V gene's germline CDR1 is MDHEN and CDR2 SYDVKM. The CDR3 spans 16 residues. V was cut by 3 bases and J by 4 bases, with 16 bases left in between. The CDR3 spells CASSFYSASTNQPQHF. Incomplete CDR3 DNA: TGTGCCAGCAGTTTTTATTCAGCGAGTACAAATCAGCCC.

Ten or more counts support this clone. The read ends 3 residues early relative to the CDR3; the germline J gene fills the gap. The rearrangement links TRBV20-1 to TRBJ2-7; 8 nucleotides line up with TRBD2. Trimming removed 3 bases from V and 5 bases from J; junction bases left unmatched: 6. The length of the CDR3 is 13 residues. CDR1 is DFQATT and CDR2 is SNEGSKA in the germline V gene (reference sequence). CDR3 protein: CSARIGGDHEQYF. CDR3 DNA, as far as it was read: TGCAGTGCTAGGATCGGGGGGGACCACGAG.

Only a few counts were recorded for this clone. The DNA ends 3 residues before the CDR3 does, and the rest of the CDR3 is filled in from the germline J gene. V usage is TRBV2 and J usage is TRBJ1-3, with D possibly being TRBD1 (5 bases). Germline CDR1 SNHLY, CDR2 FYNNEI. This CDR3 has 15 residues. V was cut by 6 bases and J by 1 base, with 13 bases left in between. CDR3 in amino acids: CASRQGHISGNTIYF. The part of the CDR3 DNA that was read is TGTGCCAGCAGACAAGGACACATTTCTGGAAACACC. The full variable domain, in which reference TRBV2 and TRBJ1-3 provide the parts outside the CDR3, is EPEVTQTPSHQVTQMGQEVILRCVPISNHLYFYWYRQILGQKVEFLVSFYNNEISEKSEIFDDQFSVERPDGSNFTLKIRSTKLEDSAMYFCASRQGHISGNTIYFGEGSWLTVV.

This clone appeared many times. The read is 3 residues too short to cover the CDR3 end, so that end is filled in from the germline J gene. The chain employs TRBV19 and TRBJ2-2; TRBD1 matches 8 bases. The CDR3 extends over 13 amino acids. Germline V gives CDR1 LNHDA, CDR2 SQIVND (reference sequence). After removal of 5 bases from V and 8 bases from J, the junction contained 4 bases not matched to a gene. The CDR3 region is CASSPRGPGELFF. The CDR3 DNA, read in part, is TGTGCCAGTAGTCCCAGGGGGCCGGGGGAG.

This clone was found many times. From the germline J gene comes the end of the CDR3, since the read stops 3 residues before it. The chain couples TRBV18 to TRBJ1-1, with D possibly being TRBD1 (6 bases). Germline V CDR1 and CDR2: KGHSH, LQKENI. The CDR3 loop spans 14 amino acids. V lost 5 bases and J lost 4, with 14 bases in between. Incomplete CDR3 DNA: TGTGCCAGCTCAGTATCACAGGGTTCCACTGAA. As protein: CASSVSQGSTE. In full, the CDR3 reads CASSVSQGSTEAFF.

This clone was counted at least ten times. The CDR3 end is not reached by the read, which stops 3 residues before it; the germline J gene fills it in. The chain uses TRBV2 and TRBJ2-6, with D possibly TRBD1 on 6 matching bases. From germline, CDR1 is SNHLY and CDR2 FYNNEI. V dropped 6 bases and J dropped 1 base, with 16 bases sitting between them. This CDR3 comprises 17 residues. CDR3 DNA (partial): TGTGCCAGCAGCGGGCCCACAGGGTCTTCTGGGGCCAACGTC. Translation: CASSGPTGSSGANV. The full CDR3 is CASSGPTGSSGANVLTF.

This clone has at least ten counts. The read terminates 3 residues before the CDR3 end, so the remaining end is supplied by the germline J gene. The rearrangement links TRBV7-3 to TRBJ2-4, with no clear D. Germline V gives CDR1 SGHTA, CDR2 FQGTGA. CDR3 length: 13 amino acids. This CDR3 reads CASSLDQALIQYF. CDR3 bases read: TGTGCCAGCAGCTTGGATCAGGCGTTGATT.

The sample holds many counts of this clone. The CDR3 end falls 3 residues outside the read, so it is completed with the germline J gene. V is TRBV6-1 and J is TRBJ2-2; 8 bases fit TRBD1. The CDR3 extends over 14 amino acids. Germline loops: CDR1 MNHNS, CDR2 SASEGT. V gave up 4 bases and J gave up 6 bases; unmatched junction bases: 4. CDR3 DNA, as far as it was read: TGTGCCAGCAGTGCCTCGACAGGGGCCGGGGAG. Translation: CASSASTGAGE. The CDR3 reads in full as CASSASTGAGELFF.

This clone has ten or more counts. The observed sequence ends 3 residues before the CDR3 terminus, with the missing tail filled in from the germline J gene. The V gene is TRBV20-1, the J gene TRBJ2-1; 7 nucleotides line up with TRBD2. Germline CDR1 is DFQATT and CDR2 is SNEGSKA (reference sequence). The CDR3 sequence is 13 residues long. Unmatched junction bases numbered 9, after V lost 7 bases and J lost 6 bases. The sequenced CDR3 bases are TGCAGTGGGGTAGCGACTAGCCTCAATGAG. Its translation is CSGVATSLNE. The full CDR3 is CSGVATSLNEQFF.

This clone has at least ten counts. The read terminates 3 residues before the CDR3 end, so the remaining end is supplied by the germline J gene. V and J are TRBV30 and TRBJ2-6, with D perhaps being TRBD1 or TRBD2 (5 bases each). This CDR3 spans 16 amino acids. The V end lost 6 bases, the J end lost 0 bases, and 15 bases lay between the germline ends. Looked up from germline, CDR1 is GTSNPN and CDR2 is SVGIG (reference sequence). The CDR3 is CACPGRPTSGANVLTF. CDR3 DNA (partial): TGTGCCTGCCCAGGGAGACCTACCTCTGGGGCCAACGTC.

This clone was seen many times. CDR3 DNA (partial): TGTGCCAGCAGAAAAACAGGGGGGAACACTGAA. Amino acid sequence: CASRKTGGNTE. The whole CDR3 protein is CASRKTGGNTEAFF. The chain links TRBV2 to TRBJ1-1, with 8 bases fitting TRBD1. The read ends 3 residues shy of where the CDR3 ends; the end is completed using the germline J gene. The length of the CDR3 is 14 residues. Per the germline V gene, CDR1 is SNHLY and CDR2 is FYNNEI. The trim removed 6 bases at V and 1 base at J, leaving 4 bases unmatched.

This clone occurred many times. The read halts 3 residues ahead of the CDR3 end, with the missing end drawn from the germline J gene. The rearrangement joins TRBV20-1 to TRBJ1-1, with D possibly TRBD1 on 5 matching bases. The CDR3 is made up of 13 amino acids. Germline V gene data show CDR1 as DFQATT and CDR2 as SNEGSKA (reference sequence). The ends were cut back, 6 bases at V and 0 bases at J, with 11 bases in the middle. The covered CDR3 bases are TGCAGTGCCAAGGGGCGAATGAACACTGAA. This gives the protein CSAKGRMNTE. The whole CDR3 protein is CSAKGRMNTEAFF.

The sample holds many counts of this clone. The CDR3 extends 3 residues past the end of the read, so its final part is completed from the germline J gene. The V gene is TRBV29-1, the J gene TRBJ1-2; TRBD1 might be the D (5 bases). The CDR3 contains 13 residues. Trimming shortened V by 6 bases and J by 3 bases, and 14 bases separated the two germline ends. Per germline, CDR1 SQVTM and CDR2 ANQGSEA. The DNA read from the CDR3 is TGCAGCGTCTCCGCGCAGGGAGACTATGGC. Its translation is CSVSAQGDYG. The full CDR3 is CSVSAQGDYGYTF.

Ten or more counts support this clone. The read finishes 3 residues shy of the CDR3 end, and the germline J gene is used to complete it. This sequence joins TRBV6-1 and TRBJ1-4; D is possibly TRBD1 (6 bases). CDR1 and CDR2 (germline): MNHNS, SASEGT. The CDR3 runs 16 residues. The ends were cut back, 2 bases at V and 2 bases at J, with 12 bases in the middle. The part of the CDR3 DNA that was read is TGTGCCAGCAGTGAAAGGAGGGGGAGGACTAATGAAAAA. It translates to CASSERRGRTNEK. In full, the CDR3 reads CASSERRGRTNEKLFF.

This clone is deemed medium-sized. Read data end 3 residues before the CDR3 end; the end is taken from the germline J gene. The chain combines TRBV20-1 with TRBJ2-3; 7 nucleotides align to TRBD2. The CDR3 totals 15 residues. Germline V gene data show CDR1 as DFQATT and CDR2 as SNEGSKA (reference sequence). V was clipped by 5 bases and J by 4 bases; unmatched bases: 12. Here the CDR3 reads CSAGREASGSDTQYF. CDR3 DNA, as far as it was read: TGCAGTGCTGGGAGAGAGGCTAGCGGTTCAGATACG.

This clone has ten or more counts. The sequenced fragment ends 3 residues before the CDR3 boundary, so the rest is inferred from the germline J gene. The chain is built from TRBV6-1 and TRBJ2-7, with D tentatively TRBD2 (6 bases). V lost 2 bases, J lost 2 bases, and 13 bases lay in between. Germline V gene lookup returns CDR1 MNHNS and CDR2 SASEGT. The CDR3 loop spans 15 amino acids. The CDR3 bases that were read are TGTGCCAGCAGTGAAAGTAGGACGGGGGCCTACGAG. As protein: CASSESRTGAYE. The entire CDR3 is CASSESRTGAYEQYF.

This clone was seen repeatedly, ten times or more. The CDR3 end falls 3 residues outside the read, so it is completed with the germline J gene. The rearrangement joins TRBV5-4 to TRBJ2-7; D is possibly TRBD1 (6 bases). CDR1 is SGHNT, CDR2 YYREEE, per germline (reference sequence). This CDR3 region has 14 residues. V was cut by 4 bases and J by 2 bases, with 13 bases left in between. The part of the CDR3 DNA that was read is TGTGCCAGCAGCCCGAGGGGACATCCCTACGAG. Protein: CASSPRGHPYE. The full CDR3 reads CASSPRGHPYEQYF.

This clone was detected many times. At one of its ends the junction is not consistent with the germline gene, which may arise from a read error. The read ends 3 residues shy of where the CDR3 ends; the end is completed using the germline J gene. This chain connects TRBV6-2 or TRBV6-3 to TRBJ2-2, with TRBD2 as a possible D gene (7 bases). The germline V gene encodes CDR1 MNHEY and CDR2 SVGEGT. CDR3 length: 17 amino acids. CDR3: CATSPGGRRLYTGELFF. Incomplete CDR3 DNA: TGTGCCACCAGTCCCGGGGGGCGAAGGTTGTACACCGGGGAG.